The following is a T cell receptor beta chain sequence with its context. As yet, its antigen is unknown. Blood (2.5 ml) was collected from every donor individually. CDR3 size: 15 residues. Germline assignment: CDR1 DFQATT and CDR2 SNEGSKA (reference sequence). The data originate from a study of monozygotic twins with inflammatory bowel disease. Regarding the study as a whole: Heterogeneous immunosuppressive treatment regimens may have introduced variability into patient repertoires. The data gave no support to a single strong IBD-associated signal or clonotype.

Reprocessing the 5' RACE reads, TCRdb reports a single entry for every CDR3 protein and omits DNA. The sample is made up of about 450,000 distinct CDR3 sequences, and the top ten hold 2% to 3% of it. The chain uses TRBV20-1 and TRBJ2-1; TCRdb calls TRBD2, which cannot be checked without DNA. The material sequenced was blood. The origin of this receptor is a human donor with ulcerative colitis or Crohn's disease, or a healthy co-twin of an affected twin (not recorded which). CDR3 protein: CSASGSGSSYNEQFF.